These 2 T cell receptor beta chains were all obtained from the same sample, sequenced in a study of cytomegalovirus exposure and HLA in healthy donors. Primers for the PCR totalled 60 Vbeta and 13 Jbeta. Some clones are missing from TCRdb's copy, which holds only in-frame ones; the method was immunoSEQ multiplex PCR. Of around 160,000 clones in the sample, about 76% are singletons; the top ten hold roughly 7%. Sequencing was performed on PBMCs. These receptors were obtained from a male donor in good health and CMV-seropositive.

The V and J genes are TRBV6-1 and TRBJ1-6; D possibly corresponds to TRBD1 (5 bases). Germline CDR1 reads MNHNS; CDR2 reads SASEGT. This CDR3 spans 15 amino acids. V gave up 4 bases and J gave up 9 bases, with 16 bases separating them. The CDR3 region has the DNA TGTGCCAGCAGTGTGACGGAGGGGCCCGGTTCACCCCTCCACTTT. It yields the protein CASSVTEGPGSPLHF.

CDR3 bases: TGTGCCAGCAGACTCGGGACAGGATATCCGAACACCGGGGAGCTGTTTTTT. Encoded protein: CASRLGTGYPNTGELFF. V is TRBV7-9 and J is TRBJ2-2; TRBD1 aligns across 8 bases. The ends lost 6 bases at V and 0 bases at J; junction bases unmatched: 9. CDR3 length: 17 amino acids. Germline V CDR1 and CDR2: SEHNR, FQNEAQ (reference sequence).